This is a list of T cell receptor beta chains from one sample in a study of shared clonotypes between healthy human individuals. Here immunoSEQ multiplex PCR was the method, and the copy in TCRdb shows in-frame clones only, minus some. Here the sample spans approximately 740,000 clones, around 74% being singletons. Specimen: memory CD4+ T cells sorted from blood. Receptors were obtained from a woman in her 30s in good health. The CDR3 runs from the conserved cysteine through the conserved F or W. D genes are given only for firm matches. Part of the rows lack a size; the others show once, few, many or a class for expanded clones.

v_gene	j_gene	len	abundance	d_gene	CDR3nt	CDR3aa
TRBV30	TRBJ1-1	15	NA	NA	TGTGCCTGGAAGACGCCCGACAGAATGAACACTGAAGCTTTCTTT	CAWKTPDRMNTEAFF
TRBV13	TRBJ2-3	22	NA	TRBD2	TGTGCCAGCACCGTGATGTTTGGTGCCCGCCTAACTAGCGGCTCTAGCACAGATACGCAGTATTTT	CASTVMFGARLTSGSSTDTQYF
TRBV5-1	TRBJ1-1	16	NA	NA	TGCGCCAGCAGCACCGGGACCAGGGGAAGGAACACTGAAGCTTTCTTT	CASSTGTRGRNTEAFF
TRBV7-6	TRBJ2-2	17	NA	TRBD1	TGTGCCAGCAGCTTTTCCCGCGACAGGGCGAACACCGGGGAGCTGTTTTTT	CASSFSRDRANTGELFF
TRBV14	TRBJ2-2	17	few	TRBD1	TGTGCCAGCAGCCCAAATAGGTGGACAGGGAACACCGGGGAGCTGTTTTTT	CASSPNRWTGNTGELFF
TRBV19	TRBJ1-5	14	NA	TRBD1	TGTGCCAGTGGTGGGACAGGGGATGGTCAGCCCCAGCATTTT	CASGGTGDGQPQHF
TRBV6-6	TRBJ2-1	14	NA	NA	TGTGCCAGCAGACTAGGGCTAGCCCCCAATGAGCAGTTCTTC	CASRLGLAPNEQFF
TRBV9	TRBJ1-2	14	few	NA	TGTGCCAGCAGCGTAGCTAACACCTTCTATGGCTACACCTTC	CASSVANTFYGYTF
TRBV4-1	TRBJ2-2	17	NA	NA	TGCGCCAGCAGCCAAGGGGGGCGCGGAGCCGCCACCGGGGAGCTGTTTTTT	CASSQGGRGAATGELFF
TRBV7-9	TRBJ2-7	14	NA	NA	TGTGCCAGCCGCCCCAGATCCGGAAACTACGAGCAGTACTTC	CASRPRSGNYEQYF
TRBV5-1	TRBJ1-2	13	NA	NA	TGCGCCAGCAGTACCGGGTCGCGGGATGGCTACACCTTC	CASSTGSRDGYTF
TRBV6-1	TRBJ2-5	15	few	TRBD2	TGTGCCAGCAGAACGAGGACTAGCGGCCAAGAGACCCAGTACTTC	CASRTRTSGQETQYF
TRBV4-2	TRBJ2-3	17	NA	TRBD2	TGTGCCAGCAGCCCAGCCGGGAGGGGACTAGACACAGATACGCAGTATTTT	CASSPAGRGLDTDTQYF
TRBV29-1	TRBJ2-7	14	NA	NA	TGCAGCGTCTCGGACGGGAAACTTAGCTACGAGCAGTACTTC	CSVSDGKLSYEQYF
TRBV7-9	TRBJ1-1	14	NA	NA	TGTGCCAGCAGCTTAAAAGGGGGGAGGGCTGAAGCTTTCTTT	CASSLKGGRAEAFF
TRBV9	TRBJ2-2	15	few	NA	TGTGCCAGCAGCGTAGGTTCAGAGAACACCGGGGAGCTGTTTTTT	CASSVGSENTGELFF
TRBV7-2	TRBJ1-5	16	NA	NA	TGTGCCAGCAGCCGATGGCCAGGGAGTTACAATCAGCCCCAGCATTTT	CASSRWPGSYNQPQHF
TRBV19	TRBJ2-2	15	NA	NA	TGTGCCAGTAGGAGGAGGCCCCTAGATCCCGGGGAGCTGTTTTTT	CASRRRPLDPGELFF
TRBV6-5	TRBJ1-2	16	NA	TRBD1	TGTGCCAGCAGTTTCTGGGACAGCCATAGATTAAGTGGCTACACCTTC	CASSFWDSHRLSGYTF
TRBV6-5	TRBJ2-7	14	NA	NA	TGTGCCAGCAGTTACAGCGCGAGCTCCTACGAGCAGTACTTC	CASSYSASSYEQYF
TRBV21-1	TRBJ1-3	15	NA	NA	TGTGCCAGCAGCAAACGAGGGAGCTCTGGAAACACCATATATTTT	CASSKRGSSGNTIYF
TRBV7-2	TRBJ1-2	12	NA	NA	TGTGCCAGCAGCTTAGCGTACTATGGCTACACCTTC	CASSLAYYGYTF
TRBV5-6	TRBJ1-4	15	few	TRBD1	TGTGCCAGCAGCGCGACGGGACAGACTAATGAAAAACTGTTTTTT	CASSATGQTNEKLFF
TRBV19	TRBJ2-5	14	NA	TRBD1	TGTGCCAGTAGTATGATGGGACAGCCAGAGACCCAGTACTTC	CASSMMGQPETQYF
TRBV20-1	TRBJ1-2	11	NA	NA	TGCAGTGCCCCTCGACAGGTTGGCTACACCTTC	CSAPRQVGYTF
TRBV28	TRBJ1-5	18	NA	NA	TGTGCCAGCAGTATTATCTCAATGGGGGGGTTTAGCAATCAGCCCCAGCATTTT	CASSIISMGGFSNQPQHF
TRBV25-1	TRBJ2-1	16	NA	NA	TGTGCCAGCAGTGAATCTACGGGCACAAGGGGGAATGAGCAGTTCTTC	CASSESTGTRGNEQFF
TRBV6-1	TRBJ2-7	14	NA	TRBD1	TGTGCCAGCAGTCCGTACAGGGGCACCAACGAGCAGTACTTC	CASSPYRGTNEQYF
TRBV4-1	TRBJ2-1	16	once	TRBD2	TGCGCCAGCAGCCGCGAAGGACTAGCGGGTTACAATGAGCAGTTCTTC	CASSREGLAGYNEQFF
TRBV20-1	TRBJ2-1	10	NA	NA	TGCAGTGCTTCACCGGATGAGCAGTTCTTC	CSASPDEQFF
TRBV5-1	TRBJ2-7	14	NA	NA	TGCGCCAGCAGCTTGGGTCCAGGGTTCTACGAGCAGTACTTC	CASSLGPGFYEQYF
TRBV10-3	TRBJ2-7	14	NA	NA	TGTGCCATCAGTGATTATGGACTATCCTACGAGCAGTACTTC	CAISDYGLSYEQYF
TRBV5-1	TRBJ2-7	14	few	NA	TGCGCCAGCATCCCTGGGACGGAACCCTACGAGCAGTACTTC	CASIPGTEPYEQYF
TRBV5-1	TRBJ2-2	12	NA	TRBD2	TGCGCCAGCAGCCCGGGAGGGAGGGAGCTGTTTTTT	CASSPGGRELFF
TRBV7-2	TRBJ2-3	18	few	TRBD2	TGTGCCAGCAGCTTAGGGGGAGCGGGAGCCAAAAGCACAGATACGCAGTATTTT	CASSLGGAGAKSTDTQYF
TRBV27	TRBJ2-7	15	NA	TRBD2	TGTGCCAGCAGTTTATGGGGACTAGCGGGAGGGGAGCAGTACTTC	CASSLWGLAGGEQYF
TRBV7-9	TRBJ2-2	15	many	NA	TGTGCCAGCAGCTTAGAGGGATCGAACACCGGGGAGCTGTTTTTT	CASSLEGSNTGELFF
TRBV6-5	TRBJ2-7	13	few	TRBD2	TGTGCCAGCAGCTGGGGGACTAGCGGGCTGCAGTACTTC	CASSWGTSGLQYF
TRBV9	TRBJ2-3	14	NA	NA	TGTGCCAGCAGCGCCCACATCCGCACAGATACGCAGTATTTT	CASSAHIRTDTQYF
TRBV9	TRBJ2-5	14	many	TRBD2	TGTGCCAGCAGCGGGGGGACTAGGGGAGAGACCCAGTACTTC	CASSGGTRGETQYF
TRBV7-2	TRBJ1-2	16	few	NA	TGTGCCAGCACCCGGGGAGGGACCCTCAAGGGGGAAGGCTACACCTTC	CASTRGGTLKGEGYTF
TRBV5-1	TRBJ2-1	16	NA	TRBD2	TGCGCCAGCAGCTTGGATGGCGGGAGTACTTACAATGAGCAGTTCTTC	CASSLDGGSTYNEQFF
TRBV9	TRBJ1-1	13	NA	NA	TGTGCCAGCAGCGGAAGGGAGAACACTGAAGCTTTCTTT	CASSGRENTEAFF
TRBV4-2	TRBJ2-7	16	NA	NA	TGTGCCAGCAGCCGAGAACTAGCACTCCAGGGTTACGAGCAGTACTTC	CASSRELALQGYEQYF
TRBV5-4	TRBJ2-1	16	NA	TRBD2	TGTGCCAGCAGCCGTCCTAGCGGGAGTTCCTACAATGAGCAGTTCTTC	CASSRPSGSSYNEQFF
TRBV19	TRBJ2-1	15	NA	NA	TGTGCCAGTAGTATAGACCCAAGCTCCTACAATGAGCAGTTCTTC	CASSIDPSSYNEQFF
TRBV5-1	TRBJ2-6	19	NA	TRBD1	TGCGCCAGCAGCTGGCAACCGGGACAGACCCTCTCTGGGGCCAACGTCCTGACTTTC	CASSWQPGQTLSGANVLTF